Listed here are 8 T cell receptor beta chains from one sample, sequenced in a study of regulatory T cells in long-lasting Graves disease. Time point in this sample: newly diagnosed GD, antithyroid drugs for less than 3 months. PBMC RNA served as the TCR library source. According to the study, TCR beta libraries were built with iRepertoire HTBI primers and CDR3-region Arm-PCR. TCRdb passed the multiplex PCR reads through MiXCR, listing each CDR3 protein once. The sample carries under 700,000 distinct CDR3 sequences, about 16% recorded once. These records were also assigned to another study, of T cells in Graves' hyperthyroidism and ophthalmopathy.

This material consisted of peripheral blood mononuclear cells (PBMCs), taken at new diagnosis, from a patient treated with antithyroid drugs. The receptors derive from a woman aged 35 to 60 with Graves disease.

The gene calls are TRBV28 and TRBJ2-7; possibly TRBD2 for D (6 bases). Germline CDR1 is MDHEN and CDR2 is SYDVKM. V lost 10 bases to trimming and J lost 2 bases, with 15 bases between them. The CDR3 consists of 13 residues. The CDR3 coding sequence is TGTGCCACGACCTCCGGGAGACCCTACGAGCAGTACTTC. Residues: CATTSGRPYEQYF.

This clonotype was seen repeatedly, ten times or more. In DNA, the CDR3 is TGTGCCAGCAGCGCCTCCCGGGGACAGGGCTTTTTGGAGACCCAGTACTTC. Translating it yields CASSASRGQGFLETQYF. V gene TRBV3-1 combines with J gene TRBJ2-5; 9 bases map to TRBD1. The V segment lost 5 bases and the J segment 5 bases; nucleotides outside the gene matches: 15. The CDR3 spans 17 residues. Germline assignment: CDR1 LGHDT and CDR2 YNNKEL (reference sequence).

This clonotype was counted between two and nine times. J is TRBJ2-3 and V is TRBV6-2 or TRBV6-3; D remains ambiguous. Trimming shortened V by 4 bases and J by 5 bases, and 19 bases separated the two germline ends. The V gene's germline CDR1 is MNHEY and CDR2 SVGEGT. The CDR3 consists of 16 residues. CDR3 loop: CASSWSPKEPRDTQYF. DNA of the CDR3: TGTGCCAGCAGTTGGAGTCCGAAGGAGCCTAGAGATACGCAGTATTTT.

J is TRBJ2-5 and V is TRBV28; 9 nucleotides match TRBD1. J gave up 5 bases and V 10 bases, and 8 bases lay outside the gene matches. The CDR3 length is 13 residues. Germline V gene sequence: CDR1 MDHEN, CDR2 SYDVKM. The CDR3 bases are TGTGCCATACTCAGGACAGGGGCTGAGACCCAGTACTTC. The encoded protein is CAILRTGAETQYF.

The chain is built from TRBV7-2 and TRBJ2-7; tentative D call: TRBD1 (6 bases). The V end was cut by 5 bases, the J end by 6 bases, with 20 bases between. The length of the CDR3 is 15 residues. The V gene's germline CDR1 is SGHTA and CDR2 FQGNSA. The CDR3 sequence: CASSPMGHSVTEQYF. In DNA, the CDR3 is TGTGCCAGCAGCCCTATGGGACATTCAGTCACCGAGCAGTACTTC.

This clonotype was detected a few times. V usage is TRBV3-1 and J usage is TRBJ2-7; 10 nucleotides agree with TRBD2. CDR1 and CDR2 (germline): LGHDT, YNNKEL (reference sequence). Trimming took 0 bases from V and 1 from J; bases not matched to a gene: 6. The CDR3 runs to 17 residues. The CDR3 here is CASSQDPSGGASYEQYF. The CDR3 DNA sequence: TGTGCCAGCAGCCAAGACCCGAGCGGGGGGGCATCCTACGAGCAGTACTTC.

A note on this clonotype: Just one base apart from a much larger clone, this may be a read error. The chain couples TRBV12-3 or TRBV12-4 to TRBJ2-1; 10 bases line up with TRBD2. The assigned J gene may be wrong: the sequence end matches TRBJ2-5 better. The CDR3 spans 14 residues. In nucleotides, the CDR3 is TGTGCCGGCAGTGGAGCGGGGGGGCAAGAGACCCAGTACTTC. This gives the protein CAGSGAGGQETQYF.

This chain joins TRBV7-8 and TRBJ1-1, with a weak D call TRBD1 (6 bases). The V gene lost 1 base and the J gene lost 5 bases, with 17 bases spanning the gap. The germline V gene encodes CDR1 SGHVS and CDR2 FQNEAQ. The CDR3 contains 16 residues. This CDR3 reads CASSLVGGATRTEAFF. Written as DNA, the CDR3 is TGTGCCAGCAGCTTAGTGGGGGGGGCCACCAGGACTGAAGCTTTCTTT.